The sequence of this T cell receptor beta chain was determined in a study of shared clonotypes between healthy human individuals. Study findings and constraints: Richness estimates generally favored naive over memory subsets.

The germline V and J ends were trimmed by 2 bases and 3 bases, with 11 bases remaining between them. This CDR3 contains 14 residues. Germline V CDR1 and CDR2: MNHEY, SVGAGI. Clones were sequenced by immunoSEQ multiplex PCR, and TCRdb holds only the in-frame ones, with some missing. The sample shows about 2.4 million clones, 93% of them seen only once. Turning to this clone: Its antigen is still unknown.

V is TRBV6-5 and J is TRBJ2-7; no firm D call. The source of this sequence is a man aged 18-30 years in good health. Some clones in this sample may be carry-over from other donors' samples. The source material was naive CD4+ T cells from PBMCs. Sample subset: CD45RA+ positively selected. CDR3 residues: CASSYKGHYYEQYF. The CDR3 nucleotides are TGTGCCAGCAGTTACAAGGGCCATTACTACGAGCAGTACTTC.